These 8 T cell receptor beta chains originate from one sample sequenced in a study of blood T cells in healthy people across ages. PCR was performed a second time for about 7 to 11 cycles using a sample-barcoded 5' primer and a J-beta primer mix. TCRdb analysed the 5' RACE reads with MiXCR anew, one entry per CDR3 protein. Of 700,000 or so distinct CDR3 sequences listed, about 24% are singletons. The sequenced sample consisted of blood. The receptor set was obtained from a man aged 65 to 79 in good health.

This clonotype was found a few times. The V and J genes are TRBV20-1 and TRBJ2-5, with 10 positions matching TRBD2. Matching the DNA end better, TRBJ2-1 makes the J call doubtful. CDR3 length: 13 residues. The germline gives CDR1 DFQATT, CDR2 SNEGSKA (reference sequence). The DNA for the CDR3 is TGCAGTGCTAGAGATCCGGGACTAGCGGAGCAGTTCTTC. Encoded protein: CSARDPGLAEQFF.

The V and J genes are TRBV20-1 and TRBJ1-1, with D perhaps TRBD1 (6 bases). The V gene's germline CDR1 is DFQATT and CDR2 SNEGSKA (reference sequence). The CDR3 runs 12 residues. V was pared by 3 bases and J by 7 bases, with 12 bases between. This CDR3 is CSASGDTNEAFF. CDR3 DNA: TGCAGTGCTAGTGGGGACACAAATGAAGCTTTCTTT.

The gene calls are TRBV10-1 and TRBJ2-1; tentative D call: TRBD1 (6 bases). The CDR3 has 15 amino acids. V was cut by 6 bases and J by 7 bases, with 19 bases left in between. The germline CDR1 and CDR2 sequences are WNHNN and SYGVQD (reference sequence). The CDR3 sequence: CASSDLGGQWNEQFF. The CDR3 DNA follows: TGCGCCAGCAGCGACCTAGGGGGTCAGTGGAATGAGCAGTTCTTC.

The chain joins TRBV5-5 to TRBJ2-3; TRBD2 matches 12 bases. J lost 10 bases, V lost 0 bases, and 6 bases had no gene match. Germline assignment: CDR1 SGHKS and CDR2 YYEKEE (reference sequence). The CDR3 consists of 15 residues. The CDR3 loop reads CASSLGTSGASAQYF. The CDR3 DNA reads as TGTGCCAGCAGCTTGGGGACTAGCGGGGCCTCTGCGCAGTATTTT.

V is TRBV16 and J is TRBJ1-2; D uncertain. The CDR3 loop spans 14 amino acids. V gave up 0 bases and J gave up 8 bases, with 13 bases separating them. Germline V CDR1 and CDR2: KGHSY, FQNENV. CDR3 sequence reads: CASSQSVAGSGYTF. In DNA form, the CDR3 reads TGTGCCAGCAGCCAATCGGTTGCGGGGTCCGGCTACACCTTC.

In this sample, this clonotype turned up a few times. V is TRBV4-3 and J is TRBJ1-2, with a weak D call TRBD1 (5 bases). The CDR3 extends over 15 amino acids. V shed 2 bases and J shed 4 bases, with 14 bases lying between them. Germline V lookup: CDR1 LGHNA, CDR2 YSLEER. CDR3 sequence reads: CASSQTQGVGYGYTF. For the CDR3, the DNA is TGCGCCAGCAGCCAAACCCAGGGAGTGGGCTATGGCTACACCTTC.

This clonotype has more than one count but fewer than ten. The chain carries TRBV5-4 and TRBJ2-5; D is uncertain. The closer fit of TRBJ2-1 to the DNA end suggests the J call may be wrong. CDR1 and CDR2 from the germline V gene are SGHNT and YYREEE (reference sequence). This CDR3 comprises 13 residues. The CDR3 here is CASSLDAPNEQFF. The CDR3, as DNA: TGTGCCAGCAGCCTTGACGCTCCGAATGAGCAGTTCTTC.

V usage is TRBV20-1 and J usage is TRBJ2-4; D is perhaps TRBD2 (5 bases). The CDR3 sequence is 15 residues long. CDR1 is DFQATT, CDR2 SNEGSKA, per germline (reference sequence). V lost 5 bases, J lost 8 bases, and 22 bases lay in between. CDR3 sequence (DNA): TGCAGTGCTTCCCCTTCTAGGTTGTTGAGGGACATTCAGTACTTC. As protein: CSASPSRLLRDIQYF.